This T cell receptor beta chain came from a study of follicular helper T cells after annual influenza vaccination. Overall study results and limits: Day 7 ICOS+CD38+ clones later appeared mostly in ICOS-CD38- cTfh.

CDR1 and CDR2 (germline): SGHNT, YYREEE (reference sequence). V shed 3 bases, J shed 6 bases, and the junction held 5 bases outside the gene matches. This CDR3 is 17 amino acids long. Specified time point: 2015-2016 season, 7 days after influenza vaccination. Sequencing of TCRB used Survey level resolution. The table came from immunoSEQ multiplex PCR; TCRdb's copy has only in-frame clones and leaves some out. The sample gives 10,000 or so clones, over 65% of which show up once; 0.3% to 0.45% is in the top ten. On this clone itself: Its cognate antigen is unknown.

The receptor was derived from an adult who received the influenza vaccine. The genes are TRBV5-4 and TRBJ2-2, with 16 bases identical to TRBD2. The material sequenced was CXCR5- memory CD4+ T cells sorted from blood, taken 7 days after influenza vaccination. The CDR3 DNA reads as TGTGCCAGCAGCTCCGGGACTAGCGGGGGGGTTCCCGGGGAGCTGTTTTTT. Translating gives CASSSGTSGGVPGELFF.